This T cell receptor (beta chain) comes out of a study of blood T cell repertoires in COVID-19. Study summary: Samples of COVID-19 (acute and convalescent) were obtained from the United States, Italy and Spain. T cells, B-cell-depleted T cells, or PBMCs supplied cDNA or gDNA.

As originally analysed: Using reference gene primer amplification, nucleated cell counts were estimated. Sequencing was performed with immunoSEQ multiplex PCR; in TCRdb, only in-frame clones are kept and a portion is missing. The DNA gave D and trimming, while V, J and clone size come from that table. The sample has roughly 400,000 clones; about 88% are singletons. The CDR3 extends over 15 amino acids. CDR1 MNHEY and CDR2 SVGAGI come from the germline V gene. V shed 8 bases and J shed 7 bases, with 20 bases lying between them. Enrolled through a virtual design, the participants were between roughly 18 and 95 years of age and came from about two dozen US areas.

The chain carries TRBV6-5 and TRBJ1-4, with a tentative D call TRBD1 (5 bases). Material for sequencing was PBMCs or T cells enriched from blood (not recorded which). The sequence was collected from a young woman who had been exposed to COVID-19. As DNA, the CDR3 is TGTGCCAGCCGATCGAAGGGGAGGAGGGCTGAAAAACTGTTTTTT. It encodes CASRSKGRRAEKLFF.